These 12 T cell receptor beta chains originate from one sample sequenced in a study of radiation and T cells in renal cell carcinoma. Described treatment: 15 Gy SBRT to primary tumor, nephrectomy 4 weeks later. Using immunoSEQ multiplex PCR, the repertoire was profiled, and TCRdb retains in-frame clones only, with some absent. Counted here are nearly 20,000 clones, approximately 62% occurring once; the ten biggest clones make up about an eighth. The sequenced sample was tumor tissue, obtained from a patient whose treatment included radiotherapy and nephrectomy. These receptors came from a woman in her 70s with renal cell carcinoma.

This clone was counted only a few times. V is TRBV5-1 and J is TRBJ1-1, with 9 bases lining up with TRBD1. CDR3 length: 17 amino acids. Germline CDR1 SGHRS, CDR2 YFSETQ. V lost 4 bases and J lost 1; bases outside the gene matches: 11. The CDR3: CASSLRQGGAGNTEAFF. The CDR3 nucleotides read TGCGCCAGCAGCCTCAGACAGGGGGGAGCTGGGAACACTGAAGCTTTCTTT.

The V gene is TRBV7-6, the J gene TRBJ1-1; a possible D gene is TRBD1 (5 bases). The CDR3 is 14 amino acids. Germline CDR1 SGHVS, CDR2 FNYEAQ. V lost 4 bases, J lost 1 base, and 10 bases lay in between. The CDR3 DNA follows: TGTGCCAGCAGCTCCATCCAGGGGAACACTGAAGCTTTCTTT. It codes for CASSSIQGNTEAFF.

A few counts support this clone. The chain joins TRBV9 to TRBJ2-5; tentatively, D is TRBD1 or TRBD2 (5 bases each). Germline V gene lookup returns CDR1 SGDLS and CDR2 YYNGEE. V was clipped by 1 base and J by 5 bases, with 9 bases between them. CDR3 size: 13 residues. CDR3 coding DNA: TGTGCCAGCAGCGTAACCGGGGCGGAGACCCAGTACTTC. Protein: CASSVTGAETQYF.

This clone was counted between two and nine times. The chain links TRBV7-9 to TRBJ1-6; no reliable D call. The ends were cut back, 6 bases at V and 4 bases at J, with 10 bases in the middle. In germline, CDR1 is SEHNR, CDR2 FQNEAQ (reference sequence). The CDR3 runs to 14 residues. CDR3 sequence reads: CASRLLEYNSPLHF. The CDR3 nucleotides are TGTGCCAGCAGACTCTTGGAATATAATTCACCCCTCCACTTT.

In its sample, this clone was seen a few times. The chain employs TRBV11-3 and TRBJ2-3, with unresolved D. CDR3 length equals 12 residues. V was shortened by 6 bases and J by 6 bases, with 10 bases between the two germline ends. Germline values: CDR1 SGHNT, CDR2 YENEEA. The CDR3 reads CASRFTADTQYF. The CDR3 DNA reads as TGTGCCAGCAGGTTCACCGCCGATACGCAGTATTTT. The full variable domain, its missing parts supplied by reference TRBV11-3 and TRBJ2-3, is EAGVVQSPRYKIIEKKQPVAFWCNPISGHNTLYWYLQNLGQGPELLIRYENEEAVDDSQLPKDRFSAERLKGVDSTLKIQPAELGDSAVYLCASRFTADTQYFGPGTRLTVL.

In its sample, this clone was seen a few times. The CDR3 loop reads CSLLGQGAYNEQFF. As DNA, the CDR3 is TGCAGCCTGCTTGGGCAGGGGGCTTACAATGAGCAGTTCTTC. The chain links TRBV29-1 to TRBJ2-1; TRBD1 matches at 8 bases. Germline V gene lookup returns CDR1 SQVTM and CDR2 ANQGSEA. The junction had 10 bases not matched to a gene; V was cut back by 8 bases and J by 4 bases. The length of the CDR3 is 14 residues.

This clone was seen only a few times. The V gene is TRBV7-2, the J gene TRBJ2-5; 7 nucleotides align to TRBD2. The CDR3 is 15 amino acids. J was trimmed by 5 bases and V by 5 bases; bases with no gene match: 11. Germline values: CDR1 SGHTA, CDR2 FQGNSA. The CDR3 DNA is TGTGCCAGCAGCCTAAGCGGGAAGGTTGGGGAGACCCAGTACTTC. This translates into CASSLSGKVGETQYF.

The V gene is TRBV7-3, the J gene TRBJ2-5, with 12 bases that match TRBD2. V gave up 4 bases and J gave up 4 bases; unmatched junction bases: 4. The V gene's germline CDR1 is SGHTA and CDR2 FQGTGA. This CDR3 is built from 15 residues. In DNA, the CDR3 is TGTGCCAGCAGCTCGGGACTAGCGGGCAGAGAGACCCAGTACTTC. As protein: CASSSGLAGRETQYF.

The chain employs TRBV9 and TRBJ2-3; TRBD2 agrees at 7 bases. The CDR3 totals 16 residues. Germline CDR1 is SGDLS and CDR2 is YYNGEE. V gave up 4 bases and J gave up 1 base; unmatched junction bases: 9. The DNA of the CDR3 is TGTGCCAGCAGCCCTTGGGGCAGCGGGGGCACAGATACGCAGTATTTT. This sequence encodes CASSPWGSGGTDTQYF.

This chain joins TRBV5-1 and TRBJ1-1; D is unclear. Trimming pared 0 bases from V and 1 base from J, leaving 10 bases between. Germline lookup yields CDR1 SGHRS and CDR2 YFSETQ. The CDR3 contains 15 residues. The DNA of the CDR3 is TGCGCCAGCAGCTTGGCCGGCAGCCGGAACACTGAAGCTTTCTTT. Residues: CASSLAGSRNTEAFF. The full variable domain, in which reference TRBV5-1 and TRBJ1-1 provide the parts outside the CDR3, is KAGVTQTPRYLIKTRGQQVTLSCSPISGHRSVSWYQQTPGQGLQFLFEYFSETQRNKGNFPGRFSGRQFSNSRSEMNVSTLELGDSALYLCASSLAGSRNTEAFFGQGTRLTVV.

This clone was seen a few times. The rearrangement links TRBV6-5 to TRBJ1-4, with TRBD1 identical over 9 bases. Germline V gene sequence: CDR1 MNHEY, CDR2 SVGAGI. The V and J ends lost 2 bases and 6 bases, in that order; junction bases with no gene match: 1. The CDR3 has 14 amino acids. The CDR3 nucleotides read TGTGCCAGCAGTTACGACAGGGGGGATGAAAAACTGTTTTTT. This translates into CASSYDRGDEKLFF.

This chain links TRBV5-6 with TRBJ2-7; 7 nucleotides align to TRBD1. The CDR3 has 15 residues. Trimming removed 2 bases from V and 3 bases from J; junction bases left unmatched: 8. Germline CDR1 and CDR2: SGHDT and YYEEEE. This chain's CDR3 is CASSLRPGQFYEQYF. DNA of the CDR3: TGTGCCAGCAGCTTACGGCCGGGACAGTTCTACGAGCAGTACTTC.